The present T cell receptor beta chain was sequenced within a study of shared clonotypes between healthy human individuals. CDR1 and CDR2 from the germline V gene are SGHRS and YFSETQ. The CDR3 has 16 residues. Trimming cost V 1 base and J 1 base, with 12 bases left between them. Study results and caveats: When compared with the clonotypes that were shared by all four sorted-subset donors, the non-shared clonotypes turned out to have lower generation probabilities.

Profiled with immunoSEQ multiplex PCR; TCRdb holds only in-frame clones, not every one. The sample has more than 900,000 clones; approximately 80% are singletons. Notes on this clone: Its antigen is not identified.

The sequence derives from a man younger than 30 in good health. Some clones in this sample may be carry-over from other donors' samples. J is TRBJ1-3 and V is TRBV5-1; D ambiguous. The sequenced sample was memory CD4+ T cells from PBMCs. The subset denotes: CD45RA-negative fraction. DNA for the CDR3: TGCGCCAGCAGCTTGTTCGGGCAGGTTTCTGGAAACACCATATATTTT. Residues: CASSLFGQVSGNTIYF.